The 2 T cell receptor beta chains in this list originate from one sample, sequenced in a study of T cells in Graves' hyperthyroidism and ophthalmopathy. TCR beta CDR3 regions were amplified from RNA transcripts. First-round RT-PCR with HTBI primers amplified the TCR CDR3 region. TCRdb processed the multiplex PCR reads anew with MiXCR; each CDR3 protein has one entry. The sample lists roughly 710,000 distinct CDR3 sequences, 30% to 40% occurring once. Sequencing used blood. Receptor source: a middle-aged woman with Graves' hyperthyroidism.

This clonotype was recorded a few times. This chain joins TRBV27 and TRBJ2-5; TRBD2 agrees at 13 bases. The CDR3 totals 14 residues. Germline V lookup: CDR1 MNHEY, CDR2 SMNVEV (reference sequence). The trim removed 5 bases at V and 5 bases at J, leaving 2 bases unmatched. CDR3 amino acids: CASSVLAGGETQYF. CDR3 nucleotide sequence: TGTGCCAGCAGTGTACTAGCGGGAGGGGAGACCCAGTACTTC.

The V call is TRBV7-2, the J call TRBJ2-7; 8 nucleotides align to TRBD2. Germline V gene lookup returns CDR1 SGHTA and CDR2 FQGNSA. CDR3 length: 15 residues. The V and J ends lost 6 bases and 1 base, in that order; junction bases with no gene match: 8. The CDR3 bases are TGTGCCAGCAGTCACGGGACTAGAGGTTCCTACGAGCAGTACTTC. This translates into CASSHGTRGSYEQYF.